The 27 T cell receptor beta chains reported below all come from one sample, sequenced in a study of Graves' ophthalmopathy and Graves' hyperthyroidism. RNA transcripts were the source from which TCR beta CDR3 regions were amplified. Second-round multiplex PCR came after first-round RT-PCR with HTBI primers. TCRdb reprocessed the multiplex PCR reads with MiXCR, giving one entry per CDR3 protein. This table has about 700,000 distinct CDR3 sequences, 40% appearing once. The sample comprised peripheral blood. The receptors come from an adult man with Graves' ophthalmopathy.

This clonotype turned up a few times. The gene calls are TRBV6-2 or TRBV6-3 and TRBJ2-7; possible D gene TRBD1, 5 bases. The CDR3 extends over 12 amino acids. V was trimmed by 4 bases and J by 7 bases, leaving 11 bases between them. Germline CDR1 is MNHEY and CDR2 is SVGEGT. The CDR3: CASSSTVGEQYF. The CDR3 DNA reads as TGTGCCAGCAGTTCGACAGTAGGGGAGCAGTACTTC.

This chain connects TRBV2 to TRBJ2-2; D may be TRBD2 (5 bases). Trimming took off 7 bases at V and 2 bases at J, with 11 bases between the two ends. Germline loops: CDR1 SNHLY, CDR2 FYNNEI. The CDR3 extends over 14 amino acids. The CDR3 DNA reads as TGTGCCAGCAATCGGGATTCTAACACCGGGGAGCTGTTTTTT. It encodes CASNRDSNTGELFF.

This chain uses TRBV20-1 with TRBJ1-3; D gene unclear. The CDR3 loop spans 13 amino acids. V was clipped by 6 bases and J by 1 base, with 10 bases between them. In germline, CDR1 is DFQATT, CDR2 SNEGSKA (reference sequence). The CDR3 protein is CSATEESGNTIYF. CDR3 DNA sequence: TGCAGTGCCACAGAGGAATCTGGAAACACCATATATTTT.

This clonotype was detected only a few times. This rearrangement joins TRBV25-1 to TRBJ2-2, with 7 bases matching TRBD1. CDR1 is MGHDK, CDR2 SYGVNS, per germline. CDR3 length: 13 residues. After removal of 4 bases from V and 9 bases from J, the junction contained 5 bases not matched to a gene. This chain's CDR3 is CASSANRGRELFF. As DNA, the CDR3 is TGTGCCAGCAGTGCTAACAGGGGAAGGGAGCTGTTTTTT. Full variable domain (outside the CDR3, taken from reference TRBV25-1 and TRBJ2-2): EADIYQTPRYLVIGTGKKITLECSQTMGHDKMYWYQQDPGMELHLIHYSYGVNSTEKGDLSSESTVSRIRTEHFPLTLESARPSHTSQYLCASSANRGRELFFGEGSRLTVL.

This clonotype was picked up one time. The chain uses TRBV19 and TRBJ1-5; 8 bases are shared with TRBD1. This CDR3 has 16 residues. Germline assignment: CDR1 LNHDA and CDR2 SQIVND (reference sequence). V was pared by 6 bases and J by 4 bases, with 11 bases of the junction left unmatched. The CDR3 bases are TGTGCCAGTAGGACGACAGGGGCGCAGGGGAATCAGCCCCAGCATTTT. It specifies CASRTTGAQGNQPQHF.

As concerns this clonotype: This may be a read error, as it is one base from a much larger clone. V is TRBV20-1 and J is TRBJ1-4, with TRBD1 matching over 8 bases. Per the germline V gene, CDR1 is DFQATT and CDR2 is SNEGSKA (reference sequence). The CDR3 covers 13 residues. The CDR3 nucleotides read TGCAGTGCTAGTTGGACAGGGAATGAAAAACTGCTTTTT. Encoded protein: CSASWTGNEKLLF.

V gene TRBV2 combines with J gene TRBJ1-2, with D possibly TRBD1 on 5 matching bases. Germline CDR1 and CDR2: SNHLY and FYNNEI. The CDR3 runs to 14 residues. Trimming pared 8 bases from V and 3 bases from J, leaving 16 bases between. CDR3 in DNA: TGTGCCAGCGGGCAGGGCCCCGGGGACTATGGCTACACCTTC. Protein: CASGQGPGDYGYTF.

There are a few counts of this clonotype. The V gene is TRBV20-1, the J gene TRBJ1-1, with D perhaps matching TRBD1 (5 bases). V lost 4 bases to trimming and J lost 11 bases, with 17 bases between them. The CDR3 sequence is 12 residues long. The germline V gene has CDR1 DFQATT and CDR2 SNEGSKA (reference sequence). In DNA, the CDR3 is TGCAGTGCTAAAACAGGTGACCTCTCGGCTTTCTTT. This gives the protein CSAKTGDLSAFF.

The CDR3 reads CASSAQATQGSPLHF. The CDR3 coding sequence is TGTGCCAGCAGTGCTCAGGCAACCCAGGGGTCACCCCTCCACTTT. V usage is TRBV6-4 and J usage is TRBJ1-6; TRBD1 is a possible D gene (6 bases). From germline, CDR1 is MRHNA and CDR2 SNTAGT. V was trimmed by 4 bases and J by 10 bases, leaving 17 bases between them. The CDR3 consists of 15 residues.

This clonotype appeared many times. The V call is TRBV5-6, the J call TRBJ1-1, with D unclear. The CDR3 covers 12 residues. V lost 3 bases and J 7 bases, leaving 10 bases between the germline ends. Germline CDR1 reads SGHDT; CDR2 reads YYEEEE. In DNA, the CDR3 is TGTGCCAGCAGCTCCCTGGCGCTTGAAGCTTTCTTT. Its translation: CASSSLALEAFF.

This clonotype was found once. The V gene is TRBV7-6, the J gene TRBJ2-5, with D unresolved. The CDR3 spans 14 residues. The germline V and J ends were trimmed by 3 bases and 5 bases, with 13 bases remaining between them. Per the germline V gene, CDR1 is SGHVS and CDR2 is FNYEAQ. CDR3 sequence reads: CASSLPGVNETQYF. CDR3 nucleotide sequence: TGTGCCAGCAGCTTGCCAGGTGTTAATGAGACCCAGTACTTC.

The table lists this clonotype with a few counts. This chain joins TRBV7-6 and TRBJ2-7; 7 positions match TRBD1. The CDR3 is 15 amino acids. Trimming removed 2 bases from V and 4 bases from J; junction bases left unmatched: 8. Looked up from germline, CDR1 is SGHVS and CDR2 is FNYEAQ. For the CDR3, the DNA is TGTGCCAGCAGCTTATCGGAGACAGGGTCATACGAGCAGTACTTC. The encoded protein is CASSLSETGSYEQYF.

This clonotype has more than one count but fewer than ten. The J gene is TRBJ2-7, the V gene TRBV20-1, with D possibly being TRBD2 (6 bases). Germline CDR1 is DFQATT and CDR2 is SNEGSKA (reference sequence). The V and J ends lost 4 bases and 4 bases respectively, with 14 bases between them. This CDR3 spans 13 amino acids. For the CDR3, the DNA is TGCAGTGCTAAAGATATGGGGGGTTACGAGCAGTACTTC. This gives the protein CSAKDMGGYEQYF.

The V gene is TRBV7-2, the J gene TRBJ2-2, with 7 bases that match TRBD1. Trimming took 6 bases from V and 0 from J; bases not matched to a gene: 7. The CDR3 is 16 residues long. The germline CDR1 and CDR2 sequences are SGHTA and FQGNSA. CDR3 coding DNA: TGTGCCAGCAGTTTTAGACAGGGCACGAACACCGGGGAGCTGTTTTTT. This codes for CASSFRQGTNTGELFF.

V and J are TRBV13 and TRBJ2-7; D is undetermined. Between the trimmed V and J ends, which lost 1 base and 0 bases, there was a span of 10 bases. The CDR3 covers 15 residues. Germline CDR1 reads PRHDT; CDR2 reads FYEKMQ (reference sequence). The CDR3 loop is CASSLAPRSSYEQYF. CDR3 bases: TGTGCCAGCAGCTTAGCTCCGCGGAGCTCCTACGAGCAGTACTTC.

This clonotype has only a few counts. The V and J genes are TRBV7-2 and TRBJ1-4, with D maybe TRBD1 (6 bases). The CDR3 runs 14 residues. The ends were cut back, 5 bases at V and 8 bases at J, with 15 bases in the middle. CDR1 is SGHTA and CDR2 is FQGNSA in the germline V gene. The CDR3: CASSPGGSGEKLFF. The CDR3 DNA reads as TGTGCCAGCAGCCCCGGGGGCTCAGGGGAAAAACTGTTTTTT.

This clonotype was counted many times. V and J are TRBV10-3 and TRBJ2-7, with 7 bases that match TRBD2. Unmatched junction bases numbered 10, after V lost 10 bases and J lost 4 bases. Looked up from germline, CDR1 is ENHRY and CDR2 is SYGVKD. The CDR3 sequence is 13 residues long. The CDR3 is CASRLAGTYEQYF. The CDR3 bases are TGTGCCAGCAGATTAGCGGGCACTTACGAGCAGTACTTC.

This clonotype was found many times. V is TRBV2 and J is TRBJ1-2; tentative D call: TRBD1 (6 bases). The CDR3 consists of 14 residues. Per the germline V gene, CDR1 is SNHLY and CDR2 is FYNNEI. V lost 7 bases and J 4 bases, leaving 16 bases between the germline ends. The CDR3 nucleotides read TGTGCCAGCATCCGAGGGAAGGGGGGCTATGGCTACACCTTC. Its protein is CASIRGKGGYGYTF.

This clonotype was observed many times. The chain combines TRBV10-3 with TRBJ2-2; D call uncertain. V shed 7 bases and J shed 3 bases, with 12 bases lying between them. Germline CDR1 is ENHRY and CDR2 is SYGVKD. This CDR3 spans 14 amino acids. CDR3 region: CAITEKDYTGELFF. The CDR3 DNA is TGTGCCATCACGGAGAAGGATTACACCGGGGAGCTGTTTTTT.

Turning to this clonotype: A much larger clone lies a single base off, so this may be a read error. The CDR3 reads CSARGQGISNQPQHF. The CDR3 region has the DNA TGCAGTGCTAGAGGACAGGGTATATCGAATCAGCCCCAGCATTTT. The chain joins TRBV20-1 to TRBJ1-5, with 7 bases matching TRBD1. The germline V gene encodes CDR1 DFQATT and CDR2 SNEGSKA (reference sequence). J was trimmed by 4 bases and V by 1 base; bases with no gene match: 7. The CDR3 runs to 15 residues.

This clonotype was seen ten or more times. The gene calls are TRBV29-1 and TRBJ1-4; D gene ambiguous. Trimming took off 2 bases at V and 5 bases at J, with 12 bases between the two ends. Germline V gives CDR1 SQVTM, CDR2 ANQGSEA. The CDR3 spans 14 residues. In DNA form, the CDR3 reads TGCAGCGTTGAAAAGACACCTAGGAATGAAAAACTGTTTTTT. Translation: CSVEKTPRNEKLFF.

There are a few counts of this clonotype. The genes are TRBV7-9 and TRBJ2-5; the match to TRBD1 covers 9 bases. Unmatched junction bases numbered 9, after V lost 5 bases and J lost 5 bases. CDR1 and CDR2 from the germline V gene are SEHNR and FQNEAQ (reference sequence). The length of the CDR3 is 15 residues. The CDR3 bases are TGTGCCAGCAGCCTTTATACCGGGACAGGGGAGACCCAGTACTTC. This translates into CASSLYTGTGETQYF. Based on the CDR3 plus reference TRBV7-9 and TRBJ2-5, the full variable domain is DTGVSQNPRHKITKRGQNVTFRCDPISEHNRLYWYRQTLGQGPEFLTYFQNEAQLEKSRLLSDRFSAERPKGSFSTLEIQRTEQGDSAMYLCASSLYTGTGETQYFGPGTRLLVL.

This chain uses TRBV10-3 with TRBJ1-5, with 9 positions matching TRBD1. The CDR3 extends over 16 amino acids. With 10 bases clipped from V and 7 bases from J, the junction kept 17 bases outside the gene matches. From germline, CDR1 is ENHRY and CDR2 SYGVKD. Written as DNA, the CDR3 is TGTGCCAGCAGGTCCTTCGGGACAGGGTCTTGGCAGCCCCAGCATTTT. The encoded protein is CASRSFGTGSWQPQHF.

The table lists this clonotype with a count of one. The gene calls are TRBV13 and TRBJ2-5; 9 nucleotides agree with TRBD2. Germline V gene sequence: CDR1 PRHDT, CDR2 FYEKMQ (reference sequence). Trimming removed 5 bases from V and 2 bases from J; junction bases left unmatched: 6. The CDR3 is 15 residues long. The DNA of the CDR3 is TGTGCCAGCAGCGCGCAGCGGGGGGATCAAGAGACCCAGTACTTC. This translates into CASSAQRGDQETQYF.

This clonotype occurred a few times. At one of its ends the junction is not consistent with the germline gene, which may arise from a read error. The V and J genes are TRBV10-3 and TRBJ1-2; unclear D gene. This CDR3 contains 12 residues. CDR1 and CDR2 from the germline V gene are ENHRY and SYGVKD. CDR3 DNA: TGTGCCAGCAGTCTTACCTCGGGCGGCTACACCTTC. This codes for CASSLTSGGYTF.

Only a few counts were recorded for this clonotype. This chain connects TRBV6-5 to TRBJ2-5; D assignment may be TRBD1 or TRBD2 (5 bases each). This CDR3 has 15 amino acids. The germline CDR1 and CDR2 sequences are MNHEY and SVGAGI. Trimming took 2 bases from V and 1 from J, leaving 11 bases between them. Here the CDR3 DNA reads TGTGCCAGCAGTTACCGAGGGGATTCCCAAGAGACCCAGTACTTC. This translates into CASSYRGDSQETQYF.

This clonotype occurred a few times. The CDR3 is CSARGVSFYEQYF. The CDR3 nucleotides are TGCAGTGCTAGAGGGGTCAGCTTCTACGAGCAGTACTTC. The rearrangement links TRBV20-1 to TRBJ2-7; D call uncertain. CDR1 and CDR2 from the germline V gene are DFQATT and SNEGSKA (reference sequence). The CDR3 contains 13 residues. Between the trimmed V and J ends, which lost 1 base and 3 bases, there was a span of 10 bases.